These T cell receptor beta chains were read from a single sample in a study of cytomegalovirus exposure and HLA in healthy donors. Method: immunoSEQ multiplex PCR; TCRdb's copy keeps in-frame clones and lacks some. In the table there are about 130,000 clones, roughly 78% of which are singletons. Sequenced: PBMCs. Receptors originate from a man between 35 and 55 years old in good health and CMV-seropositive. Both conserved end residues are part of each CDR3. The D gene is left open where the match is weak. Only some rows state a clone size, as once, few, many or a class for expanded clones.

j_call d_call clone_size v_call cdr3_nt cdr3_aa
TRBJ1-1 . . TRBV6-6 TGTGCCAGCAGCTTTGTGAACACTGAAGCTTTCTTT CASSFVNTEAFF
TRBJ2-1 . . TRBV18 TGTGCCAGCTCAGCCCGGACGTCCAGGGCGCGGAGTGAGCAGTTCTTC CASSARTSRARSEQFF
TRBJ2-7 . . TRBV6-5 TGTGCCAGCAGTTATTCTGCGGGTAGCTCCTACGAGCAGTACTTC CASSYSAGSSYEQYF
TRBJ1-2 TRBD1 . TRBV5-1 TGCGCCAGCAGTAACCGGGACAGTAATAACTATGGCTACACCTTC CASSNRDSNNYGYTF
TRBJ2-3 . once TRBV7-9 TGTTCCAGCAGCTTTCAAGATACGCAGTATTTT CSSSFQDTQYF
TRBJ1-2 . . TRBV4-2 TGTGCCAGCAGCCAAGTCCTTCGCAGGGAAGAAAACCTCTATGGCTACACCTTC CASSQVLRREENLYGYTF
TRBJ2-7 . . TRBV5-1 TGCGCCAGCAGCCCGGGACTCATCTACGAGCAGTACTTC CASSPGLIYEQYF
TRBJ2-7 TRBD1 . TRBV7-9 TGTGCCAGCAGCCCCCCGGGACAGGGGTTCCACGAGCAGTACTTC CASSPPGQGFHEQYF
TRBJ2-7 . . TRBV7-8 TGTGCCAGCAGCTTTAGCAACGAGCAGTACTTC CASSFSNEQYF
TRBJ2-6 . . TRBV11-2 TGTGCCAGCAGCTTCCTGACAGCCTCTGGGGCCAACGTCCTGACTTTC CASSFLTASGANVLTF
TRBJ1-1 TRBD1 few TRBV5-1 TGCGCCAGCAGCGGGACTCCGGACAGGGGAACTGAAGCTTTCTTT CASSGTPDRGTEAFF
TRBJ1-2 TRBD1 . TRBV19 TGTGCCAGTAGACAGGGGCCCACTTTTAACTATGGCTACACCTTC CASRQGPTFNYGYTF
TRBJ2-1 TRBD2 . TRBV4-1 TGCGCCAGCCACTCTTCGGGACTAGCGGGCCACGATGAGCAGTTCTTC CASHSSGLAGHDEQFF
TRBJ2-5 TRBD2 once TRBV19 TGTGCCAGTGCCGACCTAGCGGGAGTGGAGACCCAGTACTTC CASADLAGVETQYF
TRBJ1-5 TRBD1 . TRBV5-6 TGTGCCAGCAGCGATTCGGGACAGGGTGGGGCACAGCCCCAGCATTTT CASSDSGQGGAQPQHF
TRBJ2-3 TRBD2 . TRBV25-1 TGTGCCAGCAGTGACCCAGCGGAAGCGGGAGGTAATACGCAGTATTTT CASSDPAEAGGNTQYF
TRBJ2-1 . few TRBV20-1 TGCAGTGCTATGAGGAATGAGCAGTTCTTC CSAMRNEQFF
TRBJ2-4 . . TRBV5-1 TGCGCCAGCAGCTTGGTGGAGGGAAACATTCAGTACTTC CASSLVEGNIQYF
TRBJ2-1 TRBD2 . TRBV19 TGTGCCAGTAGTATATACGCGAGGCTAGCGGAGACCAATGAGCAGTTCTTC CASSIYARLAETNEQFF
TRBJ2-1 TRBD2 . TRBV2 TGTGCCAGCAACGTGCGGGAGAACTCCTACAATGAGCAGTTCTTC CASNVRENSYNEQFF
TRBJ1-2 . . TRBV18 TGTGCCAGCTCACCACCGACCGAAGGCGGTGGCTACACCTTC CASSPPTEGGGYTF
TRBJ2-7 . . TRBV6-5 TGTGCCAGCAGTTACTCGGCCTTAAGCTCCTACGAGCAGTACTTC CASSYSALSSYEQYF
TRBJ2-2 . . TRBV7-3 TGTGCCAGCAGCAAAGGGGCACTGGGGGAGCTGTTTTTT CASSKGALGELFF
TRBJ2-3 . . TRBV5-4 TGTGCCAGCAGCCCCATAGCGGACCCTGGGACGCAGTATTTT CASSPIADPGTQYF
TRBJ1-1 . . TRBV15 TGTGCCACCAGCAGAGATCAGAACACTGAAGCTTTCTTT CATSRDQNTEAFF
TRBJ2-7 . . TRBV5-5 TGTGCCAGCAGCTTGGACGTCAGGGGCTTTTACGAGCAGTACTTC CASSLDVRGFYEQYF
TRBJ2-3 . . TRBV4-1 TGCGCCAGCAGCCAAGATGGCGACAGGACAGATACGCAGTATTTT CASSQDGDRTDTQYF
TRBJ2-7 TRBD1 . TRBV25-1 TGTGCCAGCAGTGGGTGGACAGGGCGTTACTACGAGCAGTACTTC CASSGWTGRYYEQYF
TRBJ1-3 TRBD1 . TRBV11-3 TGTGCCAGCAGCCTTCGGACAGGGGAAGGAAACACCATATATTTT CASSLRTGEGNTIYF